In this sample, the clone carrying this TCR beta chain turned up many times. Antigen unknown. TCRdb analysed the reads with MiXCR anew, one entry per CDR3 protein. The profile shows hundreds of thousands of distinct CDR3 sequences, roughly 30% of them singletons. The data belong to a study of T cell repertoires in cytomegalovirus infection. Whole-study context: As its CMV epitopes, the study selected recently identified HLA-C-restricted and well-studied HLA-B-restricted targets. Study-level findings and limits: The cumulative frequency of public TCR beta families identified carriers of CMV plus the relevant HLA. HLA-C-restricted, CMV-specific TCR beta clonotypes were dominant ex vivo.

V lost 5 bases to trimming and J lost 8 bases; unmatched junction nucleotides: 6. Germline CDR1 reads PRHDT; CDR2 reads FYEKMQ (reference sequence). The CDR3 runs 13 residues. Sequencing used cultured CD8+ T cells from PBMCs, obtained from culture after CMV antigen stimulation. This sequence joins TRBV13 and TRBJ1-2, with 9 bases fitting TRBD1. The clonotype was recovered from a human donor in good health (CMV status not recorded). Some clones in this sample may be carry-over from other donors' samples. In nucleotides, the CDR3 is TGTGCCAGCAGCGTCGGGACAGGGAGAGGCTACACCTTC. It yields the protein CASSVGTGRGYTF.